The 26 T cell receptor beta chains below all came from one sample that was sequenced in a study of radiation and T cells in renal cell carcinoma. Time point meaning: blood 4 weeks post-SBRT, at nephrectomy. As to treatment: 15 Gy SBRT to primary tumor, nephrectomy 4 weeks later. Profiled with immunoSEQ multiplex PCR; TCRdb holds only in-frame clones, not every one. In the table there are around 94,000 clones, around four fifths of which are singletons. This material consisted of blood, taken from a patient whose treatment included radiotherapy and nephrectomy. Source of these receptors: a man aged 50-59 years with renal cell carcinoma.

The rearrangement joins TRBV5-1 to TRBJ1-2; TRBD1 is a possible D gene (5 bases). Trimming left V 0 bases short and J 6 bases short, with 15 bases between. There are 15 residues in the CDR3. In germline, CDR1 is SGHRS, CDR2 YFSETQ. The CDR3 DNA sequence: TGCGCCAGCAGCTTGGGGGAGGGACCAATCCATGGCTACACCTTC. Protein sequence: CASSLGEGPIHGYTF.

This clone occurred a few times. The chain carries TRBV7-2 and TRBJ1-5; D is uncertain. CDR1 is SGHTA and CDR2 is FQGNSA in the germline V gene. Trimming pared 2 bases from V and 0 bases from J, leaving 2 bases between. There are 13 residues in the CDR3. The CDR3 protein is CASSLNSNQPQHF. The CDR3 DNA reads as TGTGCCAGCAGCTTAAATAGCAATCAGCCCCAGCATTTT.

V is TRBV19 and J is TRBJ1-2; 8 nucleotides line up with TRBD1. Looked up from germline, CDR1 is LNHDA and CDR2 is SQIVND (reference sequence). The CDR3 is 16 amino acids. V was pared by 6 bases and J by 0 bases, with 9 bases of the junction left unmatched. The CDR3 loop is CASRLGTGKTNYGYTF. In DNA form, the CDR3 reads TGTGCCAGTAGATTAGGGACAGGAAAAACTAACTATGGCTACACCTTC.

This clone is medium-sized in the sample. The chain is built from TRBV4-1 and TRBJ2-5, with 7 bases matching TRBD2. Germline trimming cut 2 bases from V and 2 bases from J; bases unmatched to any gene: 8. Germline V CDR1 and CDR2: MGHRA, YSYEKL. The CDR3 runs 16 residues. CDR3 protein: CASSQSLAETQETQYF. The CDR3 region has the DNA TGCGCCAGCAGCCAAAGTCTAGCGGAAACTCAAGAGACCCAGTACTTC.

This chain uses TRBV7-9 with TRBJ2-3, with D uncertain. The CDR3 is made up of 12 amino acids. Germline V CDR1 and CDR2: SEHNR, FQNEAQ (reference sequence). Trimming cost V 2 bases and J 6 bases, with 6 bases left between them. The CDR3 DNA sequence: TGTGCCAGCAGCTTAAACCGGGATACGCAGTATTTT. This codes for CASSLNRDTQYF.

The CDR3 sequence: CASSIRGVTYNEQFF. The DNA of the CDR3 is TGTGCCAGTAGTATCAGAGGGGTCACCTACAATGAGCAGTTCTTC. This chain joins TRBV19 and TRBJ2-1; D possibly matches TRBD1 or TRBD2 (5 bases each). Deletions cut 3 bases from V and 2 bases from J, with 11 bases between. The CDR3 totals 15 residues. Germline V lookup: CDR1 LNHDA, CDR2 SQIVND (reference sequence). Combining the CDR3 with reference TRBV19 and TRBJ2-1 gives the whole variable domain DGGITQSPKYLFRKEGQNVTLSCEQNLNHDAMYWYRQDPGQGLRLIYYSQIVNDFQKGDIAEGYSVSREKKESFPLTVTSAQKNPTAFYLCASSIRGVTYNEQFFGPGTRLTVL.

This chain links TRBV4-2 with TRBJ1-6; D ambiguous. The CDR3 is 16 residues long. Trimming cost V 2 bases and J 8 bases, with 16 bases left between them. CDR1 is LGHNA, CDR2 YNFKEQ, per germline. CDR3 DNA sequence: TGTGCCAGCAGCCAACTCTCGGGAAAGAGGGATTCACCCCTCCACTTT. Translation: CASSQLSGKRDSPLHF.

The rearrangement links TRBV6-5 to TRBJ2-7, with D possibly TRBD2 on 5 matching bases. Germline CDR1 reads MNHEY; CDR2 reads SVGAGI. The ends were cut back, 6 bases at V and 2 bases at J, with 14 bases in the middle. The length of the CDR3 is 14 residues. CDR3 protein: CASSPQRLTYEQYF. The CDR3 bases are TGTGCCAGCAGCCCCCAGCGACTAACCTACGAGCAGTACTTC.

The J gene is TRBJ2-1, the V gene TRBV30; TRBD2 aligns across 9 bases. The CDR3 totals 17 residues. Per the germline V gene, CDR1 is GTSNPN and CDR2 is SVGIG (reference sequence). The V segment lost 0 bases and the J segment 9 bases; nucleotides outside the gene matches: 15. CDR3 bases: TGTGCCTGGAGTGTACCGTGGGCGGGAGGGAAACGGAGTGAGCAGTTCTTC. Translated, it gives CAWSVPWAGGKRSEQFF.

V usage is TRBV11-1 and J usage is TRBJ2-3; D is ambiguous. V gave up 5 bases and J gave up 5 bases, with 20 bases separating them. The CDR3 loop spans 16 amino acids. Germline CDR1 reads SGHAT; CDR2 reads FQDESV (reference sequence). The DNA for the CDR3 is TGTGCCAGCAGCCGTTATCGGGTCCAACCAAGAGATACGCAGTATTTT. This sequence encodes CASSRYRVQPRDTQYF.

The rearrangement joins TRBV6-5 to TRBJ2-1; TRBD2 matches at 8 bases. V was clipped by 10 bases and J by 9 bases; unmatched bases: 11. This CDR3 is 13 amino acids long. CDR1 MNHEY and CDR2 SVGAGI come from the germline V gene. The CDR3 DNA reads as TGTGCCACCTCCCCCGGGGCGGGGGGTGAGCAGTTCTTC. Encoded protein: CATSPGAGGEQFF.

The chain links TRBV30 to TRBJ2-5; D gene ambiguous. The DNA matches TRBJ2-7 better at its end, which makes the J call doubtful. The germline gives CDR1 GTSNPN, CDR2 SVGIG (reference sequence). This CDR3 comprises 15 residues. CDR3 bases: TGTGCCTGGAGTAACCCCAGCGCCAGCTCCTACGAGCAGTACTTC. This gives the protein CAWSNPSASSYEQYF.

This clone was observed a single time. The CDR3 loop reads CASSGQNGLRGAGTDTQYF. Here the CDR3 DNA reads TGTGCCAGCAGTGGGCAGAATGGACTTCGGGGCGCGGGCACAGATACGCAGTATTTT. The gene calls are TRBV2 and TRBJ2-3; D is possibly TRBD1 or TRBD2 (5 bases each). Between the trimmed V and J ends, which lost 4 bases and 1 base, there was a span of 24 bases. Germline CDR1 is SNHLY and CDR2 is FYNNEI. CDR3 size: 19 residues. The whole variable domain, remainder taken from reference TRBV2 and TRBJ2-3, is EPEVTQTPSHQVTQMGQEVILRCVPISNHLYFYWYRQILGQKVEFLVSFYNNEISEKSEIFDDQFSVERPDGSNFTLKIRSTKLEDSAMYFCASSGQNGLRGAGTDTQYFGPGTRLTVL.

This clone has a handful of counts. V gene TRBV7-8 combines with J gene TRBJ2-6; 10 bases align to TRBD1. The CDR3 length is 17 residues. V was clipped by 8 bases and J by 0 bases; unmatched bases: 7. Germline CDR1 is SGHVS and CDR2 is FQNEAQ. CDR3 sequence: CASRRDRGPSGANVLTF. CDR3 DNA sequence: TGTGCCAGCCGCCGGGACAGGGGCCCCTCTGGGGCCAACGTCCTGACTTTC.

The J gene is TRBJ1-2, the V gene TRBV6-5, with 8 bases lining up with TRBD1. This CDR3 has 15 residues. Germline CDR1 reads MNHEY; CDR2 reads SVGAGI. With 6 bases clipped from V and 6 bases from J, the junction kept 12 bases outside the gene matches. CDR3 protein: CASSQQGGASHGYTF. The CDR3 DNA is TGTGCCAGCAGCCAACAGGGGGGCGCTTCACATGGCTACACCTTC.

This clone turned up a few times. The rearrangement links TRBV5-1 to TRBJ1-1, with D possibly matching TRBD1 (5 bases). CDR3 length equals 14 residues. The V gene lost 1 base and the J gene lost 3 bases, with 10 bases spanning the gap. Germline CDR1 reads SGHRS; CDR2 reads YFSETQ. The CDR3, as DNA: TGCGCCAGCAGCTTGACAGGTTTTGACACTGAAGCTTTCTTT. Its protein product is CASSLTGFDTEAFF.

This sequence joins TRBV4-2 and TRBJ1-1; the D gene is possibly TRBD1 (5 bases). The V gene lost 0 bases and the J gene lost 4 bases, with 6 bases spanning the gap. The CDR3 contains 13 residues. The germline V gene encodes CDR1 LGHNA and CDR2 YNFKEQ. The CDR3 DNA sequence: TGTGCCAGCAGCCAAGAAAGGGGCACTGAAGCTTTCTTT. Amino acid sequence: CASSQERGTEAFF.

In this sample, this clone turned up once. The rearrangement joins TRBV7-8 to TRBJ2-6; TRBD1 aligns across 8 bases. The CDR3 is made up of 15 amino acids. The V segment lost 2 bases and the J segment 7 bases; nucleotides outside the gene matches: 4. Per the germline V gene, CDR1 is SGHVS and CDR2 is FQNEAQ. The CDR3 DNA sequence: TGTGCCAGCAGCTTAATCGGACAGGGAGCCAACGTCCTGACTTTC. Protein: CASSLIGQGANVLTF.

The chain links TRBV9 to TRBJ1-2; no clear D gene. The CDR3 has 15 residues. Trimming shortened V by 4 bases and J by 4 bases, and 17 bases separated the two germline ends. Germline V CDR1 and CDR2: SGDLS, YYNGEE. Here the CDR3 DNA reads TGTGCCAGCAGCCCCGGACCCGGATCTGGCTATGGCTACACCTTC. This sequence encodes CASSPGPGSGYGYTF.

The rearrangement links TRBV28 to TRBJ2-3, with TRBD1 matching 8 bases. CDR3 size: 16 residues. The germline CDR1 and CDR2 sequences are MDHEN and SYDVKM. V lost 2 bases, J lost 2 bases, and 6 bases stayed unmatched. The CDR3 loop reads CASSLTGGRSTDTQYF. CDR3 coding DNA: TGTGCCAGCAGTTTAACAGGGGGTAGATCCACAGATACGCAGTATTTT. The full variable domain, its missing parts supplied by reference TRBV28 and TRBJ2-3, is DVKVTQSSRYLVKRTGEKVFLECVQDMDHENMFWYRQDPGLGLRLIYFSYDVKMKEKGDIPEGYSVSREKKERFSLILESASTNQTSMYLCASSLTGGRSTDTQYFGPGTRLTVL.

The chain combines TRBV4-3 with TRBJ2-2; tentative D call: TRBD1 (5 bases). This CDR3 spans 13 amino acids. The ends were cut back, 7 bases at V and 4 bases at J, with 10 bases in the middle. CDR1 and CDR2 (germline): LGHNA, YSLEER. The CDR3 is CASKAQGTGELFF. DNA of the CDR3: TGCGCCAGCAAAGCCCAGGGCACCGGGGAGCTGTTTTTT.

The chain couples TRBV5-1 to TRBJ1-1; D might be TRBD1 (6 bases). Germline V gene lookup returns CDR1 SGHRS and CDR2 YFSETQ. CDR3 length: 14 amino acids. Trimming took off 0 bases at V and 6 bases at J, with 12 bases between the two ends. CDR3 region: CASSLAGGAAEAFF. Written as DNA, the CDR3 is TGCGCCAGCAGCTTGGCTGGGGGGGCGGCTGAAGCTTTCTTT.

This chain uses TRBV18 with TRBJ2-4; possibly TRBD1 for D (6 bases). Germline CDR1 reads KGHSH; CDR2 reads LQKENI. V dropped 3 bases and J dropped 0 bases, with 18 bases sitting between them. The CDR3 is made up of 18 amino acids. In DNA, the CDR3 is TGTGCCAGCTCACCGGCGGCAGGGGTGGACCTAGCCAAAAACATTCAGTACTTC. This sequence encodes CASSPAAGVDLAKNIQYF.

The gene calls are TRBV2 and TRBJ2-3; D possibly corresponds to TRBD1 (5 bases). V lost 7 bases to trimming and J lost 4 bases, with 24 bases between them. The CDR3 is 17 residues long. Germline CDR1 SNHLY, CDR2 FYNNEI. CDR3 in DNA: TGTGCCAGCATGTTCTTGGGTGCAGGGTCGATTGCAGATACGCAGTATTTT. It translates to CASMFLGAGSIADTQYF.

V and J are TRBV6-6 and TRBJ1-2; the D gene is possibly TRBD1 (6 bases). V was cut by 5 bases and J by 6 bases, with 13 bases left in between. The germline gives CDR1 MNHNY, CDR2 SVGAGI (reference sequence). This CDR3 is built from 13 residues. The chain's CDR3 is CASSLHRDDGYTF. The CDR3 nucleotides read TGTGCCAGCAGTCTCCACAGGGACGATGGCTACACCTTC.

This clone occurred once. The genes are TRBV4-3 and TRBJ2-7; 8 bases align to TRBD1. The CDR3 is 15 amino acids. J lost 3 bases, V lost 2 bases, and 6 bases had no gene match. Germline CDR1 is LGHNA and CDR2 is YSLEER. In nucleotides, the CDR3 is TGCGCCAGCAGCCAACGGACAGGGAATCTCTACGAGCAGTACTTC. Translating gives CASSQRTGNLYEQYF.